A selection of T cell receptor beta chains follows, all from one sample in a study of CXCR3-negative and CXCR3-positive naive CD8 T cells. TCRdb reprocessed the 5' RACE reads and keeps a single row for each CDR3 protein, giving no DNA. The sample includes 150,000 to 180,000 distinct CDR3 sequences. Material: naive CXCR3+ CD8+ T cells from blood. These receptors came from a human donor in good health. Some clones in this sample may be carry-over from other donors' samples. Each CDR3 is given with its conserved first and last residue. Each record gives: J gene, V gene, CDR3 protein.

>TRBJ2-1|TRBV2
CASSAAAGGPYYNEQFF
>TRBJ2-2|TRBV9
CASSVAAQANTGELFF
>TRBJ2-2|TRBV19
CASSILATGELFF
>TRBJ1-5|TRBV12-3/TRBV12-4
CASQVTGVQPQHF
>TRBJ2-7|TRBV6-5
CASSYGDLSYEQYF
>TRBJ2-6|TRBV28
CASSYPEVSGANVLTF
>TRBJ2-7|TRBV9
CASSRSGQEKYEQYF
>TRBJ2-7|TRBV6-2/TRBV6-3
CASSYALGQGAYEQYF
>TRBJ1-5|TRBV10-2
CASSDDIRNQPQHF
>TRBJ2-7|TRBV19
CASRNRGVGEQYF
>TRBJ2-3|TRBV29-1
CSTPEPASTDTQYF
>TRBJ2-1|TRBV7-9
CASSSTWTGRDNEQFF
>TRBJ1-6|TRBV6-5
CASSQWSNSPLHF
>TRBJ1-6|TRBV28
CASLRTGPLHF
>TRBJ2-5|TRBV30
CAWSEVGETQYF
>TRBJ2-2|TRBV5-4
CASSPGETGELFF
>TRBJ2-7|TRBV29-1
CSARDGRREQYF
>TRBJ2-5|TRBV7-7
CASSLEPGAETQYF
>TRBJ2-1|TRBV29-1
CSVLGDRGGSEQFF
>TRBJ1-1|TRBV14
CASSQDLMTAMNTEAFF
>TRBJ1-2|TRBV3-1
CASSQDSYYGYTF
>TRBJ2-7|TRBV9
CASSAYAGGPGEQYF
>TRBJ1-2|TRBV27
CASSIGQGNYGYTF
>TRBJ2-5|TRBV7-9
CASSLASGETQYF
>TRBJ1-2|TRBV14
CASSHPWPTAVGYTF
>TRBJ2-5|TRBV3-1
CASSERLAEKETQYF
>TRBJ1-2|TRBV25-1
CASSRGWGTLDYGYTF
>TRBJ2-1|TRBV9
CASSVVSGGVQNEQFF
>TRBJ2-7|TRBV28
CATEGRGYEQYF
>TRBJ2-7|TRBV7-9
CASSPASTGVSGEQYF
>TRBJ2-1|TRBV20-1
CSATGEPYNEQFF
>TRBJ1-1|TRBV12-3/TRBV12-4
CASSLSAGLGTEAFF
>TRBJ2-3|TRBV15
CATWDSSDTQYF
>TRBJ2-7|TRBV15
CATSRDQGFGAEQYF
>TRBJ2-1|TRBV19
CASRSGAVNEQFF
>TRBJ1-1|TRBV9
CASSVPGTEAFF
>TRBJ2-7|TRBV28
CASSLWRGTSYEQYF
>TRBJ2-7|TRBV29-1
CSVGGLTYEQYF
>TRBJ2-7|TRBV14
CASSQVDHYEQYF
>TRBJ2-2|TRBV20-1
CSVGTSGLSGELFF
>TRBJ1-1|TRBV20-1
CSAPNSGTEIIEAFF
>TRBJ1-3|TRBV4-1
CASSHPIRGDGGNTIYF
>TRBJ2-7|TRBV27
CASSLTGQEQYF
>TRBJ2-1|TRBV20-1
CSANVLQPYNEQFF
>TRBJ2-6|TRBV7-6
CASSLAGSSGANVLTF
>TRBJ2-5|TRBV27
CASSLGNQETQYF
>TRBJ2-1|TRBV5-4
CASSPPGLAGGLYNEQFF
>TRBJ1-6|TRBV5-5
CASSLTGTGNSPLHF